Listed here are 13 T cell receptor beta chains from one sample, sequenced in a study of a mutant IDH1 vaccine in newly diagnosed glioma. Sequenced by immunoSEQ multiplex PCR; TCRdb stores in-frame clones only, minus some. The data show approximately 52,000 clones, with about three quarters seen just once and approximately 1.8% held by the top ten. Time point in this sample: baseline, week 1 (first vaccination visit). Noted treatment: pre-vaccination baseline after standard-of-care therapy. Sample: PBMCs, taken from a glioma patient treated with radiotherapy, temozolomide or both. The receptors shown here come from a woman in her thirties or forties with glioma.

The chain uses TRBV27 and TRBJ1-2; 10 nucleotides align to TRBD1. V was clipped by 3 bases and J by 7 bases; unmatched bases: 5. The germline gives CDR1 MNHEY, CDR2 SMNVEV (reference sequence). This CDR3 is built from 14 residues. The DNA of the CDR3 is TGTGCCAGCAGTTTGACAGGGGGCGGGGTTGGCTACACCTTC. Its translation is CASSLTGGGVGYTF.

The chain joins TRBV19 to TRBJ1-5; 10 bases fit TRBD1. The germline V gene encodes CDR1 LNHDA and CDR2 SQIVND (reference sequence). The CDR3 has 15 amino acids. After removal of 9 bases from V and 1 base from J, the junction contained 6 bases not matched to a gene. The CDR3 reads CARAGTGVSNQPQHF. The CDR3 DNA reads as TGTGCCAGAGCGGGGACAGGGGTAAGCAATCAGCCCCAGCATTTT.

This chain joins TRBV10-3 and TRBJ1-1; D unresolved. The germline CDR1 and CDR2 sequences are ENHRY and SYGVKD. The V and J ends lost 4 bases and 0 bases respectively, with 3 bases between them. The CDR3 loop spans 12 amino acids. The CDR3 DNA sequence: TGTGCCATCAGTGGGATGAACACTGAAGCTTTCTTT. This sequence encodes CAISGMNTEAFF.

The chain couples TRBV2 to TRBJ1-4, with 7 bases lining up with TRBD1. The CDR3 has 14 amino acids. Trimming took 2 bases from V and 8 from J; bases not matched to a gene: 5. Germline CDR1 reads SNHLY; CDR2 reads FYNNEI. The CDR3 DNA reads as TGTGCCAGCAGTGAACAGGGGGTCCAGGAAAAACTGTTTTTT. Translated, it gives CASSEQGVQEKLFF.

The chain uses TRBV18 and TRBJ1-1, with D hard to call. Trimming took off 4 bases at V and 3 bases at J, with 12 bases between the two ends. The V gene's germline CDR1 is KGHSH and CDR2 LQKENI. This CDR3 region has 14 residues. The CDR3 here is CASSLDSGDTEAFF. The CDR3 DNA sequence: TGTGCCAGCTCACTGGATTCTGGCGACACTGAAGCTTTCTTT. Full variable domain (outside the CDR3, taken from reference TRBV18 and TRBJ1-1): NAGVMQNPRHLVRRRGQEARLRCSPMKGHSHVYWYRQLPEEGLKFMVYLQKENIIDESGMPKERFSAEFPKEGPSILRIQQVVRGDSAAYFCASSLDSGDTEAFFGQGTRLTVV.

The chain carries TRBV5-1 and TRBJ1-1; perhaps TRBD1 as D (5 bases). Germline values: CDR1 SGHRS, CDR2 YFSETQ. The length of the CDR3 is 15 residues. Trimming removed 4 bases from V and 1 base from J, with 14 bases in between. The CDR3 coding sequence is TGCGCCAGCAGCCCCCCCGGGGCTGGGAACACTGAAGCTTTCTTT. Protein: CASSPPGAGNTEAFF.

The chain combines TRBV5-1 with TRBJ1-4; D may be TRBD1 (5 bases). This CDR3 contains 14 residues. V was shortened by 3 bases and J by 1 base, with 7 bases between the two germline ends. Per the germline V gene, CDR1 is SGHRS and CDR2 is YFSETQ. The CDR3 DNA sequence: TGCGCCAGCAGCTACGACAGAACTAATGAAAAACTGTTTTTT. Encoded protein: CASSYDRTNEKLFF. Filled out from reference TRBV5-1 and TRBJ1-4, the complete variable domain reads KAGVTQTPRYLIKTRGQQVTLSCSPISGHRSVSWYQQTPGQGLQFLFEYFSETQRNKGNFPGRFSGRQFSNSRSEMNVSTLELGDSALYLCASSYDRTNEKLFFGSGTQLSVL.

CDR3 amino acids: CAWVATLTSEQYF. In DNA, the CDR3 is TGTGCCTGGGTGGCCACTCTAACGTCAGAGCAGTACTTC. The V gene is TRBV30, the J gene TRBJ2-7; D is unclear. V dropped 5 bases and J dropped 7 bases, with 18 bases sitting between them. Germline V lookup: CDR1 GTSNPN, CDR2 SVGIG (reference sequence). This CDR3 has 13 amino acids.

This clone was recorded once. The CDR3 is CASSEGDSMYEQYF. For the CDR3, the DNA is TGTGCCAGCAGCGAAGGGGACAGTATGTACGAGCAGTACTTC. The chain recombines TRBV5-4 with TRBJ2-7, with 7 positions matching TRBD1. V trimming: 4 bases; J trimming: 4 bases; junction bases outside the gene matches: 8. This CDR3 is built from 14 residues. CDR1 is SGHNT, CDR2 YYREEE, per germline (reference sequence).

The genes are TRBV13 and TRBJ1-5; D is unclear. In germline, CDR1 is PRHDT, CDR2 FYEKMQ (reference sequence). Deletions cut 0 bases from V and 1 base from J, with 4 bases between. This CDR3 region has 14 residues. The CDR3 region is CASSLGVSNQPQHF. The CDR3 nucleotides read TGTGCCAGCAGCTTAGGCGTCAGCAATCAGCCCCAGCATTTT.

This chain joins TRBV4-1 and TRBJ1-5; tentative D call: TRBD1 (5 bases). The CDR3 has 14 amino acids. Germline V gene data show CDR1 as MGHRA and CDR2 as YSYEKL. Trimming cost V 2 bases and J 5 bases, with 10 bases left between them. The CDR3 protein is CASSQQGNDQPQHF. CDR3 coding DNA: TGCGCCAGCAGCCAACAGGGAAACGATCAGCCCCAGCATTTT.

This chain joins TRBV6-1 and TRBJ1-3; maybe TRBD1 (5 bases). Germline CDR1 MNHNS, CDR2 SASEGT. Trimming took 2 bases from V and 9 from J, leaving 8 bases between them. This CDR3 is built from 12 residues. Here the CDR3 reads CASSELQGTIYF. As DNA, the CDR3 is TGTGCCAGCAGTGAATTGCAGGGCACCATATATTTT.

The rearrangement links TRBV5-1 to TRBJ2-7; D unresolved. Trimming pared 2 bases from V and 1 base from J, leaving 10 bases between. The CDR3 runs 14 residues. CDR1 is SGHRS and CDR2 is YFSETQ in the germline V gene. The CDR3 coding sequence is TGCGCCAGCAGCTTTGGGCAGAAATCCTACGAGCAGTACTTC. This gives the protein CASSFGQKSYEQYF.